The 10 T cell receptor beta chains reported below all come from one sample, sequenced in a study of human T cells and chemical hapten exposure. TCRdb re-called the RACE reads with MiXCR, one entry per CDR3 protein. Of approximately 400,000 distinct CDR3 sequences in the sample, approximately 5.1% were seen once. Time point specified: pre-sensitization, week 0. The treatment is: therapeutic diphenylcyclopropenone sensitization with weekly scalp DPC. This sample comprised whole blood, obtained in connection with sensitization to the hapten diphenylcyclopropenone (DPC). The receptor source for this set is a woman between 50 and 59 years old with alopecia areata. Some clones in this sample may be carry-over from other donors' samples.

The rearrangement links TRBV27 to TRBJ2-3; 12 positions match TRBD2. J was trimmed by 10 bases and V by 7 bases; bases with no gene match: 15. There are 16 residues in the CDR3. CDR1 and CDR2 from the germline V gene are MNHEY and SMNVEV (reference sequence). In DNA, the CDR3 is TGTGCCAGCAAATCCCCACTAGCGGGAGGAGGTGGGGCGCAGTATTTT. Protein product: CASKSPLAGGGGAQYF.

This clonotype was recorded at least ten times. This chain joins TRBV2 and TRBJ2-2; 8 bases align to TRBD2. Germline lookup yields CDR1 SNHLY and CDR2 FYNNEI. The CDR3 has 16 amino acids. The J segment lost 7 bases and the V segment lost 5 bases, leaving 12 bases of the junction unmatched. The CDR3 nucleotides are TGTGCCAGCAGTCCAACCTGGACTAGCAGTAGCGGGGAGCTGTTTTTT. This gives the protein CASSPTWTSSSGELFF.

The sample holds a few counts of this clonotype. This chain uses TRBV29-1 with TRBJ2-3; no firm D call. The CDR3 runs to 13 residues. V lost 7 bases, J lost 2 bases, and 13 bases lay in between. Germline CDR1 reads SQVTM; CDR2 reads ANQGSEA. The CDR3 sequence: CSGEGRFTDTQYF. The CDR3 nucleotides are TGCAGCGGGGAAGGCAGGTTCACAGATACGCAGTATTTT.

This clonotype has at least ten counts. V usage is TRBV13 and J usage is TRBJ2-5, with no clear D. Germline CDR1 is PRHDT and CDR2 is FYEKMQ (reference sequence). The germline V and J ends were trimmed by 0 bases and 4 bases, with 15 bases remaining between them. This CDR3 has 16 residues. Here the CDR3 reads CASSLGRVPSRETQYF. CDR3 nucleotide sequence: TGTGCCAGCAGCTTAGGCCGGGTTCCAAGCCGAGAGACCCAGTACTTC.

This sequence joins TRBV6-1 and TRBJ2-1, with TRBD2 matching over 11 bases. From germline, CDR1 is MNHNS and CDR2 SASEGT. The CDR3 is 15 residues long. The junction had 5 bases not matched to a gene; V was cut back by 2 bases and J by 8 bases. The CDR3 DNA sequence: TGTGCCAGCAGTGAACCACTAGCGGGGGAAGATGAGCAGTTCTTC. Amino acid sequence: CASSEPLAGEDEQFF.

This clonotype was observed at least ten times. V and J are TRBV5-1 and TRBJ1-6, with 9 bases matching TRBD1. Germline loops: CDR1 SGHRS, CDR2 YFSETQ. The CDR3 runs to 16 residues. J gave up 5 bases and V 7 bases, and 10 bases lay outside the gene matches. CDR3 sequence: CASSRDRAVNNSPLHF. For the CDR3, the DNA is TGCGCCAGCTCCCGGGACAGGGCTGTGAATAATTCACCCCTCCACTTT. Looking up the rest from reference TRBV5-1 and TRBJ1-6 gives the full variable domain: KAGVTQTPRYLIKTRGQQVTLSCSPISGHRSVSWYQQTPGQGLQFLFEYFSETQRNKGNFPGRFSGRQFSNSRSEMNVSTLELGDSALYLCASSRDRAVNNSPLHFGNGTRLTVT.

This clonotype was counted many times. J is TRBJ2-2 and V is TRBV7-6, with D perhaps TRBD1 (6 bases). The CDR3 spans 13 residues. V lost 3 bases and J 8 bases, leaving 10 bases between the germline ends. In germline, CDR1 is SGHVS, CDR2 FNYEAQ. The DNA for the CDR3 is TGTGCCAGCAGCTTGGGTGACAGGGGGGAGCTGTTTTTT. It encodes CASSLGDRGELFF.

This clonotype was seen ten or more times. The chain joins TRBV7-2 to TRBJ2-2, with 12 bases that match TRBD2. This CDR3 region has 16 residues. Germline loops: CDR1 SGHTA, CDR2 FQGNSA. Germline trimming cut 5 bases from V and 5 bases from J; bases unmatched to any gene: 6. In DNA, the CDR3 is TGTGCCAGCAGCCCCCAAGGACTAGCGGGAACCGGGGAGCTGTTTTTT. Encoded protein: CASSPQGLAGTGELFF.

Many counts were recorded for this clonotype. The genes are TRBV7-8 and TRBJ2-1; possibly TRBD2 for D (5 bases). The V end lost 5 bases, the J end lost 4 bases, and 15 bases lay between the germline ends. This CDR3 has 15 residues. Germline values: CDR1 SGHVS, CDR2 FQNEAQ. The CDR3 protein is CASSHRSTSYNEQFF. The DNA of the CDR3 is TGTGCCAGCAGCCATAGGTCCACTAGTTACAATGAGCAGTTCTTC.

This chain connects TRBV7-2 to TRBJ1-5, with D possibly TRBD1 on 5 matching bases. The germline CDR1 and CDR2 sequences are SGHTA and FQGNSA. Trimming stripped 1 base from V and 8 bases from J, with 9 bases between. This CDR3 has 13 amino acids. CDR3 coding DNA: TGTGCCAGCAGCTTAGTTCAGGGCGAGCCCCAGCATTTT. Amino acid sequence: CASSLVQGEPQHF.